The 7 T cell receptor beta chains listed next were all sequenced from one sample in a study of T cell repertoires in cytomegalovirus infection. TCRdb re-derived calls from the reads in MiXCR, one entry per CDR3 protein. Among some 600,000 distinct CDR3 sequences listed, 20% to 25% were seen once. Specimen: CD8+ T cells from PBMCs. These receptors were collected from a human donor in good health (CMV status not recorded). Some clones in this sample may be carry-over from other donors' samples.

Of note for this clonotype: With a much larger clone just one base away, this may be a read error. The V call is TRBV7-6, the J call TRBJ2-7; D is possibly TRBD2 (5 bases). Germline V CDR1 and CDR2: SGHVS, FNYEAQ. V lost 8 bases, J lost 2 bases, and 13 bases lay in between. CDR3 length: 13 residues. CDR3 region: CASAIGETYEQYV. CDR3 DNA: TGTGCCAGCGCCATTGGGGAGACCTACGAGCAGTACGTC.

In its sample, this clonotype was seen a few times. V and J are TRBV7-9 and TRBJ2-4, with 7 bases lining up with TRBD1. The germline V gene encodes CDR1 SEHNR and CDR2 FQNEAQ (reference sequence). V shed 5 bases and J 0 bases; nucleotides not matched to a gene: 10. This CDR3 spans 17 amino acids. CDR3 coding DNA: TGTGCCAGCAGCCCAGCCAACAGGGGAATAGCCAAAAACATTCAGTACTTC. Translating it yields CASSPANRGIAKNIQYF.

A few counts support this clonotype. This chain connects TRBV5-4 to TRBJ2-5; a possible D gene is TRBD1 (6 bases). This CDR3 is built from 14 residues. Deletions cut 9 bases from V and 2 bases from J, with 17 bases between. Germline CDR1 is SGHNT and CDR2 is YYREEE (reference sequence). CDR3 loop: CAIRDPGVQETQYF. The DNA for the CDR3 is TGTGCCATCCGAGACCCAGGGGTTCAAGAGACCCAGTACTTC.

This clonotype has more than one count but fewer than ten. The V gene is TRBV7-4, the J gene TRBJ2-1, with TRBD1 matching over 10 bases. The CDR3 runs to 18 residues. Germline-derived CDR1 and CDR2 are SGHVT and SQSDAQ. V trimming: 5 bases; J trimming: 5 bases; junction bases outside the gene matches: 15. CDR3 bases: TGTGCCAGCAGCCAATACAATACCGGGACAGGGGTGGACAATGAGCAGTTCTTC. This codes for CASSQYNTGTGVDNEQFF.

The rearrangement uses TRBV6-5 and TRBJ2-1; D possibly corresponds to TRBD2 (7 bases). Trimming removed 0 bases from V and 5 bases from J, with 17 bases in between. The CDR3 is 17 residues long. Germline CDR1 is MNHEY and CDR2 is SVGAGI. The CDR3 bases are TGTGCCAGCAGTTACTCAATACAAGGGGGGAGGGACAATGAGCAGTTCTTC. Residues: CASSYSIQGGRDNEQFF.

This clonotype was counted ten times or more. The chain links TRBV7-6 to TRBJ2-6; D may correspond to TRBD1 or TRBD2 (5 bases each). V was pared by 3 bases and J by 4 bases, with 10 bases between. Germline V CDR1 and CDR2: SGHVS, FNYEAQ. This CDR3 has 15 residues. This CDR3 is CASSFRDLGANVLTF. CDR3 bases: TGTGCCAGCAGCTTTCGGGACCTAGGGGCCAACGTCCTGACTTTC.

This clonotype was counted a few times. The rearrangement joins TRBV14 to TRBJ2-1, with D possibly TRBD2 on 6 matching bases. V dropped 0 bases and J dropped 3 bases, with 15 bases sitting between them. The V gene's germline CDR1 is SGHDN and CDR2 FVKESK. The CDR3 is made up of 17 amino acids. CDR3 in DNA: TGTGCCAGCAGCCAAGAAGAGGAAGGGACTGTCTACAATGAGCAGTTCTTC. Amino acid sequence: CASSQEEEGTVYNEQFF.